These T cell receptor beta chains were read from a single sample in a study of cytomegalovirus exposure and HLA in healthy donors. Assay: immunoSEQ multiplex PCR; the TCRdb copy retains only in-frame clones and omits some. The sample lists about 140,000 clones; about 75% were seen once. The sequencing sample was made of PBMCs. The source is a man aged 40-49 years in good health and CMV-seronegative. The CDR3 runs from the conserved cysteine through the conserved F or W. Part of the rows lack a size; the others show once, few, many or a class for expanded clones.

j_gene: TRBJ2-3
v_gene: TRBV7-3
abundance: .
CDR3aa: CASRDSGTDTQYF

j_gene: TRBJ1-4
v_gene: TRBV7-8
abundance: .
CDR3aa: CASSLAGGMYEKLFF

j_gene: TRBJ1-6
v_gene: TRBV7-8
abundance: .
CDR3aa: CASSFAGGVSPLHF

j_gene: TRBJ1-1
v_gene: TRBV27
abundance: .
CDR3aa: CASSLGRNTEAFF

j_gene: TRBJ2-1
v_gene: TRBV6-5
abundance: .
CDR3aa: CASRRTSGGYNEQFF

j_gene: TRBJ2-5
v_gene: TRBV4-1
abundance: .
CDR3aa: CASSQDEGAGETQYF

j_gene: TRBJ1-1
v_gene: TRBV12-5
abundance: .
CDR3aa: CASGLVIGLDTEAFF

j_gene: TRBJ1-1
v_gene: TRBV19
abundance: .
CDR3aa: CASQGQDRRNTEAFF

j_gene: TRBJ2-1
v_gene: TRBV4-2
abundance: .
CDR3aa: CASSRGSGGPNNEQFF

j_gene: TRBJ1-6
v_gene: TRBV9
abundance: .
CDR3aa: CASSGYGTTNSPLHF

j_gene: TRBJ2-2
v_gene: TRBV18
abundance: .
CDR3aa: CASSPPLAANTGELFF

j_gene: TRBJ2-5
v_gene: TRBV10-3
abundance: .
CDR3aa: CAIRGTSGGIQETQYF

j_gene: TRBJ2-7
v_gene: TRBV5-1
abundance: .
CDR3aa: CASSLVGLSYEQYF

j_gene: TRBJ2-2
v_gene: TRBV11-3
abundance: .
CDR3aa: CASSLAGWGTGGTGELFF

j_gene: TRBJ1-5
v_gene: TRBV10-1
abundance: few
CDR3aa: CARLTSGGGRIDQPQHF

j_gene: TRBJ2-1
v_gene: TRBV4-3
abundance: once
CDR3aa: CASSQEDRGYNEQFF

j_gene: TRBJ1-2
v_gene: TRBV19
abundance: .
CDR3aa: CASSQGYGYTF

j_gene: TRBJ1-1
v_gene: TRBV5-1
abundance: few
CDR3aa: CASRPRTGGTNTEAFF

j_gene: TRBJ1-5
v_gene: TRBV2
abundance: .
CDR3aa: CASTGVGTQPQHF

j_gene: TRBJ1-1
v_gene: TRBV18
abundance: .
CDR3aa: CASSSQTGQLTF

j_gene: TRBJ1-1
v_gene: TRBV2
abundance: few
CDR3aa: CASGWGPEAFF

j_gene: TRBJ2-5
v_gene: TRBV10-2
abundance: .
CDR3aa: CASSTGQLAGGYQETQYF

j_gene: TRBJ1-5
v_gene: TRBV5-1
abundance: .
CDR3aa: CASSLDTGVDQPQHF

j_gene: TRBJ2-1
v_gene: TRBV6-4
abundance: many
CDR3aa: CASRTTGGAENEQFF

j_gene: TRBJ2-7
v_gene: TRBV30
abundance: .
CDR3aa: CAWSSRSTGGEQYF

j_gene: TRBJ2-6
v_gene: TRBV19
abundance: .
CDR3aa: CASSTLDNSGANVLTF

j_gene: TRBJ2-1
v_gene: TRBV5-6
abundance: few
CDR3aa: CASSLGGTEQFF

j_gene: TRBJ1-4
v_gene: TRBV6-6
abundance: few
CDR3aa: CASSYSFQGASEKLFF

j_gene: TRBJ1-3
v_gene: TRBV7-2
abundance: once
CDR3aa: CASSLAGTGNGNTIYF

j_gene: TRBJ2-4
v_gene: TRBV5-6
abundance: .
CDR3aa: CASSETLRDREWNIQYF

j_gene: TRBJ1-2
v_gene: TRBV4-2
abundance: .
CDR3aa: CASRTTGNYGYTF

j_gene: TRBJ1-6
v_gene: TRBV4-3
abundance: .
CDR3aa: CASSQDSTGGYNSPLHF

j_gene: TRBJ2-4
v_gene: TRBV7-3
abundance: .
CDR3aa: CASSRNRENIQYF

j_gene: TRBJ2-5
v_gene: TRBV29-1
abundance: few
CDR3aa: CSVRNYTGGETQYF

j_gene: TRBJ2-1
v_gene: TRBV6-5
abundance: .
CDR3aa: CASSYVRTGEQFF

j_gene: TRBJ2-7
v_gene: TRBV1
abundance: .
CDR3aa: CTSSRGAGGLYEQYF

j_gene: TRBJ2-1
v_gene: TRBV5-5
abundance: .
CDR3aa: CASSPQGSSYNEQFF

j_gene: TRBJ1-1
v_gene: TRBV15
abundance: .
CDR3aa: CATSRGAGNTEAFF

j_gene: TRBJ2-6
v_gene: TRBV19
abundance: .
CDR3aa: CASRMRGPGANVLTF

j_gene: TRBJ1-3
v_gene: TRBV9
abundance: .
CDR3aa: CASSVAFGRGRNTIYF

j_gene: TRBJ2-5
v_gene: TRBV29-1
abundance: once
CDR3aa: CSGDRGLGETQYF

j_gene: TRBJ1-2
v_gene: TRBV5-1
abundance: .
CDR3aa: CASSLAGEVGYGYTF

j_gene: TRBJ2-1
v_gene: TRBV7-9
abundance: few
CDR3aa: CASSPPFRLAPNNEQFF

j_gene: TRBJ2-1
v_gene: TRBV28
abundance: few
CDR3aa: CASSFSGGYSYNEQFF

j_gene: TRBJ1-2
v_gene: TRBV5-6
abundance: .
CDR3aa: CASSSDWGGNGYTF

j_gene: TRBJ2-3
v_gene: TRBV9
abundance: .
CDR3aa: CASSVGISGGGQYF

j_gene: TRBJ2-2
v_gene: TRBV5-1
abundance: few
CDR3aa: CASSLVPQGAGELFF

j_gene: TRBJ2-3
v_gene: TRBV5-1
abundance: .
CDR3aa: CASSRSAAASTDTQYF

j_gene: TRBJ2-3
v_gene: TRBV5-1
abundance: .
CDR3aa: CASSLGLAGEDTQYF

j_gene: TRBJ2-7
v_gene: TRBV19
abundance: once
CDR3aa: CASSFGHPGDGEQYF

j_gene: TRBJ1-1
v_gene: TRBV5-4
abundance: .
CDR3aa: CASSLDYEGGVRTEAFF

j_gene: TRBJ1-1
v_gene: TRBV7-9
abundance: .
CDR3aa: CASSPSQGAPTEAFF

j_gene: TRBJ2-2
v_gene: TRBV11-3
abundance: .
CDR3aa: CASSPGGPNTGELFF

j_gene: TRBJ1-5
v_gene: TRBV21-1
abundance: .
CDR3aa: CASSKIRGLGTGGSQPQHF

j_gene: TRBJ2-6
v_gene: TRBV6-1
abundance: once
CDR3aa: CASSERSGGSGANVLTF

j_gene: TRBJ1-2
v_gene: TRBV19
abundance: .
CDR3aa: CASQGLTNYGYTF

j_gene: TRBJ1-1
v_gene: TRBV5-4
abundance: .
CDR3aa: CAHRQGLGNTEAFF

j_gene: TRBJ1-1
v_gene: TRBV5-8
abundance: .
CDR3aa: CASSLYVGTTEAFF

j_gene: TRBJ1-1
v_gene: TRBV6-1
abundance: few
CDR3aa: CASSEFGSEAFF

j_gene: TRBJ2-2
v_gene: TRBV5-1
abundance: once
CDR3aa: CASSLRTGGDTGELFF